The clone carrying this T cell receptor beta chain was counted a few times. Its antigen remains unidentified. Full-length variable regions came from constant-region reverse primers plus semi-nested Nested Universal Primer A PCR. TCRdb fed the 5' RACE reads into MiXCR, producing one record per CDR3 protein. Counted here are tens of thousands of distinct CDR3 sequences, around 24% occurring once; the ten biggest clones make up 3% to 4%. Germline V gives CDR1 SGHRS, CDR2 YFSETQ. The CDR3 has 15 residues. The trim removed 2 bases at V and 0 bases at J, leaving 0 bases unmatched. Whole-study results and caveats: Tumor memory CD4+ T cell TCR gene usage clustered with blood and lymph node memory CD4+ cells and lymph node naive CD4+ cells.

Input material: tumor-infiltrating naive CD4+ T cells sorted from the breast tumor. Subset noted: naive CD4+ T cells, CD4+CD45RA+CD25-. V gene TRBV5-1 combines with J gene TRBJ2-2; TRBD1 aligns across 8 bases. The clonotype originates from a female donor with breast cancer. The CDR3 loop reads CASSLQGANTGELFF. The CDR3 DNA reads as TGCGCCAGCAGCTTACAGGGGGCGAACACCGGGGAGCTGTTTTTT.